Below are 23 T cell receptor beta chains sequenced from a single sample in a study of PD-1 blockade in classical Hodgkin lymphoma. Each patient experienced a relapse that followed autologous stem cell transplantation, and brentuximab vedotin exposure varied. Profiled with immunoSEQ multiplex PCR; TCRdb holds only in-frame clones, not every one. This sample has 21,000 or so clones, with approximately 74% found just once. The sample was peripheral blood mononuclear cells (PBMCs), taken at baseline. Receptors originate from a human donor with classical Hodgkin lymphoma.

The chain recombines TRBV9 with TRBJ2-1; D is possibly TRBD1 (5 bases). CDR1 SGDLS and CDR2 YYNGEE come from the germline V gene. Between the trimmed V and J ends, which lost 3 bases and 4 bases, there was a span of 8 bases. The CDR3 has 13 amino acids. The CDR3 is CASSADSYNEQFF. CDR3 in DNA: TGTGCCAGCAGCGCAGACAGTTACAATGAGCAGTTCTTC.

This chain uses TRBV25-1 with TRBJ1-2; weak D call: TRBD1 (6 bases). CDR1 is MGHDK, CDR2 SYGVNS, per germline. V was clipped by 6 bases and J by 4 bases, with 18 bases between them. CDR3 length: 15 residues. The CDR3 coding sequence is TGTGCCAGCAGCTTAAGTGAGGGGGGCGGCTATGGCTACACCTTC. Translating it yields CASSLSEGGGYGYTF.

This sequence joins TRBV7-2 and TRBJ2-7, with 8 bases aligning to TRBD2. CDR1 is SGHTA, CDR2 FQGNSA, per germline. J gave up 1 base and V 6 bases, and 8 bases lay outside the gene matches. The CDR3 consists of 15 residues. CDR3 sequence reads: CASRIAGLQSYEQYF. As DNA, the CDR3 is TGTGCCAGCAGGATAGCGGGGTTACAATCCTACGAGCAGTACTTC.

This chain joins TRBV4-3 and TRBJ1-1; D remains ambiguous. Trimming removed 0 bases at V and 1 base at J, with 6 bases between. CDR3 length: 14 residues. Per the germline V gene, CDR1 is LGHNA and CDR2 is YSLEER. CDR3 DNA sequence: TGCGCCAGCAGCCAAGATACGGGGAACACTGAAGCTTTCTTT. This gives the protein CASSQDTGNTEAFF.

CDR3 sequence: CSVDLEGTLGTDTQYF. The CDR3 DNA reads as TGCAGCGTTGATCTAGAAGGAACCCTAGGGACAGATACGCAGTATTTT. The rearrangement links TRBV29-1 to TRBJ2-3, with unresolved D. The CDR3 runs to 16 residues. Between the trimmed V and J ends, which lost 3 bases and 3 bases, there was a span of 19 bases. Germline CDR1 SQVTM, CDR2 ANQGSEA.

The rearrangement joins TRBV7-2 to TRBJ2-7; possibly TRBD1 for D (8 bases). V lost 5 bases, J lost 2 bases, and 16 bases lay in between. This CDR3 region has 15 residues. Germline CDR1 and CDR2: SGHTA and FQGNSA. This chain's CDR3 is CASSPGQGGPYEQYF. CDR3 coding DNA: TGTGCCAGCAGCCCAGGACAGGGAGGGCCCTACGAGCAGTACTTC.

This chain joins TRBV2 and TRBJ2-1; TRBD2 might be the D (6 bases). CDR1 is SNHLY and CDR2 is FYNNEI in the germline V gene. There are 13 residues in the CDR3. With 10 bases removed from V and 8 bases from J, the gap between germline ends came to 18 bases. CDR3 protein: CATSPAGWHEQFF. The CDR3 bases are TGTGCCACATCCCCCGCGGGGTGGCATGAGCAGTTCTTC. Together with reference TRBV2 and TRBJ2-1, the CDR3 gives the full variable domain: EPEVTQTPSHQVTQMGQEVILRCVPISNHLYFYWYRQILGQKVEFLVSFYNNEISEKSEIFDDQFSVERPDGSNFTLKIRSTKLEDSAMYFCATSPAGWHEQFFGPGTRLTVL.

V and J are TRBV4-2 and TRBJ2-2; D remains ambiguous. The germline V gene encodes CDR1 LGHNA and CDR2 YNFKEQ. The CDR3 contains 12 residues. Trimming removed 8 bases from V and 4 bases from J, with 8 bases in between. CDR3 sequence reads: CASQERTGELFF. CDR3 DNA: TGTGCCAGCCAAGAGCGCACCGGGGAGCTGTTTTTT.

The V gene is TRBV19, the J gene TRBJ1-5, with a weak D call TRBD1 (5 bases). The V end lost 2 bases, the J end lost 6 bases, and 11 bases lay between the germline ends. This CDR3 spans 14 amino acids. Germline V gene data show CDR1 as LNHDA and CDR2 as SQIVND (reference sequence). The DNA for the CDR3 is TGTGCCAGTAGTATAACCCCCAGGGCTCAGCCCCAGCATTTT. Its protein product is CASSITPRAQPQHF.

V is TRBV6-1 and J is TRBJ2-7, with 7 bases that match TRBD1. Germline assignment: CDR1 MNHNS and CDR2 SASEGT. Trimming took 8 bases from V and 0 from J; bases not matched to a gene: 7. The CDR3 has 14 residues. The DNA of the CDR3 is TGTGCCAGCTTAGGGGACAGTAGCTCCTACGAGCAGTACTTC. Its protein product is CASLGDSSSYEQYF.

The J gene is TRBJ1-4, the V gene TRBV6-6, with D unclear. The CDR3 extends over 16 amino acids. V lost 0 bases, J lost 0 bases, and 8 bases lay in between. The V gene's germline CDR1 is MNHNY and CDR2 SVGAGI (reference sequence). In nucleotides, the CDR3 is TGTGCCAGCAGTTACTCCCCGACGCCAACTAATGAAAAACTGTTTTTT. Its protein product is CASSYSPTPTNEKLFF.

This clone occurred a few times. The gene calls are TRBV6-5 and TRBJ1-1; the D gene is possibly TRBD1 (6 bases). Germline CDR1 is MNHEY and CDR2 is SVGAGI. V was shortened by 7 bases and J by 2 bases, with 11 bases between the two germline ends. CDR3 length equals 13 residues. CDR3 coding DNA: TGTGCCAGCACCTGGGACACAAACACTGAAGCTTTCTTT. Translated: CASTWDTNTEAFF.

V and J are TRBV18 and TRBJ1-1; 9 bases fit TRBD1. This CDR3 has 14 residues. Germline assignment: CDR1 KGHSH and CDR2 LQKENI. Trimming removed 4 bases from V and 5 bases from J; junction bases left unmatched: 5. The CDR3 nucleotides read TGTGCCAGCTCACTACAGGGGGCTGGTACTGAAGCTTTCTTT. It translates to CASSLQGAGTEAFF. Full variable domain (remainder filled in from reference TRBV18 and TRBJ1-1): NAGVMQNPRHLVRRRGQEARLRCSPMKGHSHVYWYRQLPEEGLKFMVYLQKENIIDESGMPKERFSAEFPKEGPSILRIQQVVRGDSAAYFCASSLQGAGTEAFFGQGTRLTVV.

The chain carries TRBV5-1 and TRBJ2-3; no firm D call. CDR1 is SGHRS and CDR2 is YFSETQ in the germline V gene. This CDR3 has 12 residues. V was clipped by 4 bases and J by 0 bases, with 3 bases between them. The CDR3 DNA reads as TGCGCCAGCAGCCCAAGCACAGATACGCAGTATTTT. This translates into CASSPSTDTQYF.

This clone has only one observation. The rearrangement links TRBV29-1 to TRBJ2-5, with TRBD2 matching 11 bases. The germline V gene encodes CDR1 SQVTM and CDR2 ANQGSEA. V dropped 7 bases and J dropped 4; count of bases not matched to a gene: 8. There are 14 residues in the CDR3. CDR3 sequence reads: CSAGGLAVRETQYF. Written as DNA, the CDR3 is TGCAGCGCGGGGGGACTAGCGGTACGAGAGACCCAGTACTTC.

About this clone: Other nucleotide sequences from this sample produce the same CDR3. The J gene is TRBJ2-3, the V gene TRBV30, with 7 bases aligning to TRBD2. V was clipped by 0 bases and J by 4 bases; unmatched bases: 4. Germline values: CDR1 GTSNPN, CDR2 SVGIG (reference sequence). This CDR3 has 14 residues. The CDR3 loop reads CAWSVGLAADTQYF. For the CDR3, the DNA is TGTGCCTGGAGTGTAGGTCTAGCGGCAGATACGCAGTATTTT.

This clone was seen only once. V usage is TRBV27 and J usage is TRBJ2-3; TRBD2 aligns across 12 bases. CDR1 is MNHEY, CDR2 SMNVEV, per germline (reference sequence). V trimming: 0 bases; J trimming: 4 bases; junction bases outside the gene matches: 8. This CDR3 contains 18 residues. The CDR3 sequence is CASSLSTSGGPGADTQYF. The CDR3 bases are TGTGCCAGCAGTTTATCCACTAGCGGGGGGCCGGGGGCAGATACGCAGTATTTT.

The chain couples TRBV15 to TRBJ1-3, with D possibly being TRBD1 (6 bases). V was trimmed by 0 bases and J by 4 bases, leaving 7 bases between them. From germline, CDR1 is LNHNV and CDR2 YYDKDF (reference sequence). This CDR3 is 14 amino acids long. As DNA, the CDR3 is TGTGCCACCAGCAGAGACGACAGGGGAAACACCATATATTTT. Protein sequence: CATSRDDRGNTIYF.

This clone was counted a single time. The genes are TRBV6-5 and TRBJ1-1, with D possibly matching TRBD1 (5 bases). The germline V gene encodes CDR1 MNHEY and CDR2 SVGAGI. The CDR3 extends over 12 amino acids. Trimming left V 2 bases short and J 5 bases short, with 6 bases between. In nucleotides, the CDR3 is TGTGCCAGCAGTTACGGGGCAACTGAAGCTTTCTTT. It encodes CASSYGATEAFF.

V and J are TRBV27 and TRBJ1-5; a possible D gene is TRBD1 (5 bases). V lost 5 bases to trimming and J lost 5 bases, with 16 bases between them. Germline V gives CDR1 MNHEY, CDR2 SMNVEV (reference sequence). The CDR3 consists of 15 residues. The CDR3 protein is CASSTPGGEDQPQHF. CDR3 sequence (DNA): TGTGCCAGCAGTACTCCGGGGGGGGAGGATCAGCCCCAGCATTTT.

This chain links TRBV6-4 with TRBJ2-2, with D possibly matching TRBD1 (5 bases). Germline values: CDR1 MRHNA, CDR2 SNTAGT. Trimming left V 5 bases short and J 6 bases short, with 13 bases between. The CDR3 consists of 14 residues. The CDR3 protein is CASSPRVDAGELFF. CDR3 nucleotide sequence: TGTGCCAGCAGTCCCAGGGTGGATGCCGGGGAGCTGTTTTTT.

This clone is medium-sized within its sample. The chain employs TRBV6-1 and TRBJ2-7, with 10 bases lining up with TRBD1. The V gene end was trimmed by 5 bases and the J gene end by 3 bases; junction bases not matched to a gene: 4. The CDR3 runs to 14 residues. Germline V gene lookup returns CDR1 MNHNS and CDR2 SASEGT. CDR3 nucleotide sequence: TGTGCCAGCAGTACGGACAGGGGGGACTACGAGCAGTACTTC. Its protein is CASSTDRGDYEQYF.

This clone was detected only a few times. The chain combines TRBV4-3 with TRBJ1-1; no reliable D call. The germline V and J ends were trimmed by 0 bases and 0 bases, with 14 bases remaining between them. Germline loops: CDR1 LGHNA, CDR2 YSLEER. This CDR3 spans 17 amino acids. This CDR3 reads CASSQEVGLELNTEAFF. The CDR3 region has the DNA TGCGCCAGCAGCCAAGAGGTAGGGCTGGAGTTGAACACTGAAGCTTTCTTT.